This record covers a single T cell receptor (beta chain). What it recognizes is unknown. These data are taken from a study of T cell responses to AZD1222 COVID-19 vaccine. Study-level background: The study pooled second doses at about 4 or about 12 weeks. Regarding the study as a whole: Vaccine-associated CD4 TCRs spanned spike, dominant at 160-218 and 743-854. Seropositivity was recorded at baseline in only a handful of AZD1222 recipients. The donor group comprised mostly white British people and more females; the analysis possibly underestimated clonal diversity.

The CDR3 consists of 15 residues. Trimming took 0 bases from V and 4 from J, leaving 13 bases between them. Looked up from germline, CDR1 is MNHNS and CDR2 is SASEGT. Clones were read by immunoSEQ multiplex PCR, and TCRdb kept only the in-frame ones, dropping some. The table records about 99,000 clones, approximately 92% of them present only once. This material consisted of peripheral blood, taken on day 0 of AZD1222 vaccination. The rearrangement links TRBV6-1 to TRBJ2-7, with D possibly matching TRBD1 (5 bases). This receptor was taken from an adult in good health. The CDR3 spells CASSEAGAGLYEQYF. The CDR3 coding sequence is TGTGCCAGCAGTGAAGCAGGGGCAGGTCTTTACGAGCAGTACTTC.